One sample yielded the 13 T cell receptor beta chains listed below, sequenced in a study of early T cells in non-severe SARS-CoV-2 infection. MiXCR, run by TCRdb on the 5' RACE reads, gives a single entry per CDR3 protein. The data hold roughly 45,000 distinct CDR3 sequences, with roughly 4% observed a single time. The material sequenced was whole blood. The receptors derive from an adult who was a healthcare worker with PCR-confirmed SARS-CoV-2 infection or an uninfected control (not recorded which).

This clonotype has a count of ten or more. V is TRBV19 and J is TRBJ2-1; 11 nucleotides align to TRBD1. The CDR3 runs to 15 residues. Germline V gene lookup returns CDR1 LNHDA and CDR2 SQIVND (reference sequence). V trimming: 6 bases; J trimming: 7 bases; junction bases outside the gene matches: 8. CDR3 residues: CASSLRDRGGNEQFF. In DNA form, the CDR3 reads TGTGCCAGTAGCCTCCGGGACAGGGGGGGTAATGAGCAGTTCTTC.

This clonotype has just a few counts. CDR3 region: CASSLRGSTLETQYF. In DNA, the CDR3 is TGTGCCAGCAGCTTAAGGGGGTCGACGTTAGAGACGCAGTATTTT. This chain joins TRBV7-2 and TRBJ2-3; perhaps TRBD1 as D (6 bases). Germline V gene sequence: CDR1 SGHTA, CDR2 FQGNSA. The V gene lost 2 bases and the J gene lost 9 bases, with 18 bases spanning the gap. The length of the CDR3 is 15 residues. Using reference TRBV7-2 and TRBJ2-3 for the parts outside the CDR3, the full variable domain is GAGVSQSPSNKVTEKGKDVELRCDPISGHTALYWYRQSLGQGLEFLIYFQGNSAPDKSGLPSDRFSAERTGGSVSTLTIQRTQQEDSAVYLCASSLRGSTLETQYFGPGTRLTVL.

The sample holds many counts of this clonotype. The J gene is TRBJ2-7, the V gene TRBV10-3; D may correspond to TRBD1 or TRBD2 (5 bases each). Trimming took 6 bases from V and 1 from J, leaving 16 bases between them. CDR1 and CDR2 (germline): ENHRY, SYGVKD. The length of the CDR3 is 15 residues. This CDR3 is CAIRGPLTESYEQYF. As DNA, the CDR3 is TGTGCCATCAGGGGACCTTTAACAGAGTCCTACGAGCAGTACTTC.

This clonotype was seen at least ten times. The J gene is TRBJ2-4, the V gene TRBV12-3 or TRBV12-4; 9 bases map to TRBD1. The CDR3 contains 14 residues. Germline trimming cut 6 bases from V and 8 bases from J; bases unmatched to any gene: 8. Here the CDR3 DNA reads TGTGCCAGCAGCCTAGGACAGGGGCTTCACATTCAGTACTTC. This codes for CASSLGQGLHIQYF.

The rearrangement uses TRBV13 and TRBJ2-7; TRBD1 aligns across 7 bases. Germline V gene data show CDR1 as PRHDT and CDR2 as FYEKMQ (reference sequence). The junction had 8 bases not matched to a gene; V was cut back by 4 bases and J by 5 bases. The CDR3 consists of 14 residues. The CDR3 region has the DNA TGTGCCAGCAGCTCGACAGGGCACGGGGACGAGCAGTACTTC. Translation gives CASSSTGHGDEQYF. Together with reference TRBV13 and TRBJ2-7, the CDR3 gives the full variable domain: AAGVIQSPRHLIKEKRETATLKCYPIPRHDTVYWYQQGPGQDPQFLISFYEKMQSDKGSIPDRFSAQQFSDYHSELNMSSLELGDSALYFCASSSTGHGDEQYFGPGTRLTVT.

Many counts were recorded for this clonotype. CDR3 loop: CSVQGDLEQYF. The CDR3 coding sequence is TGCAGCGTCCAGGGGGACTTGGAGCAGTACTTC. The chain joins TRBV29-1 to TRBJ2-7; perhaps TRBD1 as D (7 bases). V was cut by 6 bases and J by 7 bases, with 13 bases left in between. Germline V lookup: CDR1 SQVTM, CDR2 ANQGSEA. The CDR3 sequence is 11 residues long.

There are a few counts of this clonotype. The chain employs TRBV12-3 or TRBV12-4 and TRBJ2-7; weak D call: TRBD2 (6 bases). The CDR3 extends over 16 amino acids. V was trimmed by 3 bases and J by 2 bases, leaving 17 bases between them. The CDR3 is CASSLVGGIPAYEQYF. As DNA, the CDR3 is TGTGCCAGCAGTTTGGTTGGGGGGATACCGGCCTACGAGCAGTACTTC.

In its sample, this clonotype was seen many times. The chain employs TRBV11-2 and TRBJ1-4, with a tentative D call TRBD1 (5 bases). Germline CDR1 SGHAT, CDR2 FQNNGV. The V end was cut by 9 bases, the J end by 7 bases, with 15 bases between. The CDR3 is 13 residues long. DNA of the CDR3: TGTGCCAGTCGGAGAGGGGACGGTGAAAAACTGTTTTTT. Its protein is CASRRGDGEKLFF.

This clonotype was observed at least ten times. V gene TRBV19 combines with J gene TRBJ1-5; tentative D call: TRBD1 (5 bases). The V end was cut by 11 bases, the J end by 5 bases, with 19 bases between. Germline V lookup: CDR1 LNHDA, CDR2 SQIVND (reference sequence). This CDR3 is built from 14 residues. CDR3 DNA sequence: TGTGCCTCTAGGGAGGGGATAATCGATCAGCCCCAGCATTTT. Protein sequence: CASREGIIDQPQHF.

This clonotype was detected a few times. The J gene is TRBJ2-3, the V gene TRBV12-3 or TRBV12-4; 10 bases agree with TRBD1. V was pared by 5 bases and J by 0 bases, with 5 bases of the junction left unmatched. The CDR3 covers 16 residues. The CDR3 spells CASSLGTGVSTDTQYF. For the CDR3, the DNA is TGTGCCAGCAGTCTCGGGACAGGGGTTAGCACAGATACGCAGTATTTT.

The table lists this clonotype with many counts. The J gene is TRBJ1-2, the V gene TRBV25-1; TRBD1 agrees at 8 bases. This CDR3 is built from 15 residues. CDR1 is MGHDK and CDR2 is SYGVNS in the germline V gene. V shed 0 bases and J 3 bases; nucleotides not matched to a gene: 3. The CDR3 DNA reads as TGTGCCAGCAGTGAATATCCAGGGGGCGACTATGGCTACACCTTC. This gives the protein CASSEYPGGDYGYTF.

This clonotype was recorded many times. The chain links TRBV27 to TRBJ2-1; 8 bases agree with TRBD2. There are 16 residues in the CDR3. Germline V CDR1 and CDR2: MNHEY, SMNVEV (reference sequence). The V gene end was trimmed by 6 bases and the J gene end by 7 bases; junction bases not matched to a gene: 14. This CDR3 is CASSLASGRVGNEQFF. The CDR3 region has the DNA TGTGCCAGCAGCCTCGCCAGCGGGAGAGTCGGAAATGAGCAGTTCTTC.

In this sample, this clonotype turned up many times. The chain combines TRBV19 with TRBJ2-3; 7 bases line up with TRBD1. This CDR3 contains 14 residues. Looked up from germline, CDR1 is LNHDA and CDR2 is SQIVND (reference sequence). V trimming: 7 bases; J trimming: 5 bases; junction bases outside the gene matches: 9. CDR3 sequence reads: CASTRSQGVDTQYF. The CDR3, as DNA: TGTGCCAGTACAAGATCCCAGGGGGTAGATACGCAGTATTTT.